This T cell receptor beta chain was sequenced in a study of cytomegalovirus exposure and HLA in healthy donors. The CDR3 covers 14 residues. V lost 3 bases and J lost 7; bases outside the gene matches: 10. Germline assignment: CDR1 GTSNPN and CDR2 SVGIG (reference sequence). PCR employed 60 Vbeta and 13 Jbeta primers. This table comes from immunoSEQ multiplex PCR, and its TCRdb copy is limited to in-frame clones, with some not included. The top ten clones hold around 1.5% of a sample with some 150,000 clones, 60% to 80% of them seen once. V usage is TRBV30 and J usage is TRBJ1-2, with 8 bases that match TRBD1. Sequencing input: PBMCs. The sequence was obtained from a man aged 60 to 75 in good health and CMV-seronegative. CDR3 DNA sequence: TGTGCCTGGAGCCCAGGACAGGGCCTTAGTGGCTACACCTTC. Its protein product is CAWSPGQGLSGYTF.